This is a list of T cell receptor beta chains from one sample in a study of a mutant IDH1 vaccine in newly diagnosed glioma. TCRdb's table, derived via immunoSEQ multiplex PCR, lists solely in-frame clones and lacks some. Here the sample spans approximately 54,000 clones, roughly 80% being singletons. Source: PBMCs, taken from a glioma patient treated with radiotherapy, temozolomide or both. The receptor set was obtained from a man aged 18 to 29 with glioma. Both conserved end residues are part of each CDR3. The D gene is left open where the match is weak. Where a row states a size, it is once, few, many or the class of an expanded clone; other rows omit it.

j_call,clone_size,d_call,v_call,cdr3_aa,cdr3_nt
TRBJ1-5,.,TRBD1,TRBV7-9,CASSLVGTGANQPQHF,TGTGCCAGCAGCTTAGTAGGCACAGGGGCCAATCAGCCCCAGCATTTT
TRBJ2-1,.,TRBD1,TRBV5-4,CASSLSGQYNEQFF,TGTGCCAGCAGCTTGTCGGGACAGTACAATGAGCAGTTCTTC
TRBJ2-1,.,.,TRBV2,CASKPLRENEQFF,TGTGCCAGCAAGCCCCTCCGGGAAAATGAGCAGTTCTTC
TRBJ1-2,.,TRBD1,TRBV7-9,CASSARDRVLDGYTF,TGTGCCAGCAGCGCCCGGGACAGGGTTTTAGATGGCTACACCTTC
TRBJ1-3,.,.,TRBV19,CASSIGGGPGNTIYF,TGTGCCAGTAGTATAGGTGGGGGGCCTGGAAACACCATATATTTT
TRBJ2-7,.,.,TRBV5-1,CASSLEADSYEQYF,TGCGCCAGCAGCTTGGAGGCAGACTCCTACGAGCAGTACTTC
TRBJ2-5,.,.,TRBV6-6,CASGGPQETQYF,TGTGCCAGCGGGGGCCCCCAAGAGACCCAGTACTTC
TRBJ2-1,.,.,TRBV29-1,CSVEDLKVIGSYNEQFF,TGCAGCGTTGAAGATCTTAAGGTGATTGGCTCCTACAATGAGCAGTTCTTC
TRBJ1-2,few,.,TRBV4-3,CASSQDKVSYGYTF,TGCGCCAGCAGCCAAGATAAGGTTAGCTATGGCTACACCTTC
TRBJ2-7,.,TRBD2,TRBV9,CASSPQAGSYEQYF,TGTGCCAGCAGCCCCCAAGCGGGGTCCTACGAGCAGTACTTC
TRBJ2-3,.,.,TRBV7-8,CASSRMGGRTDTQYF,TGTGCCAGCAGTCGGATGGGGGGGCGAACAGATACGCAGTATTTT
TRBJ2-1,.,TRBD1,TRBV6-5,CASSSYRGNEQFF,TGTGCCAGCAGTTCCTACAGGGGCAATGAGCAGTTCTTC
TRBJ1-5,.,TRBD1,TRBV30,CAWSVRTAGGGQPQHF,TGTGCCTGGAGTGTACGGACGGCCGGAGGGGGCCAGCCCCAGCATTTT
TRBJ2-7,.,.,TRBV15,CATSRDYRGSYEQYF,TGTGCCACCAGCAGAGATTATAGGGGTTCCTACGAGCAGTACTTC
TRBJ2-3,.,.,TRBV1,CTSSHSGGELTDTQYF,TGCACCAGCAGTCACAGCGGGGGGGAGCTCACAGATACGCAGTATTTT
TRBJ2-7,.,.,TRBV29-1,CSVEDPGDYEQYF,TGCAGCGTTGAAGATCCAGGGGACTACGAGCAGTACTTC
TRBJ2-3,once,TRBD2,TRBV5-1,CASSSWTSLSTDTQYF,TGCGCCAGCAGCTCATGGACTAGCCTTAGCACAGATACGCAGTATTTT
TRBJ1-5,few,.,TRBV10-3,CAISESINQPQHF,TGTGCCATCAGTGAGTCGATAAATCAGCCCCAGCATTTT
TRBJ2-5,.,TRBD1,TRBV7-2,CASSTGQGGAETQYF,TGTGCCAGCAGCACGGGACAGGGTGGTGCAGAGACCCAGTACTTC
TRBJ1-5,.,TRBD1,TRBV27,CASSLVGRGLGQPQHF,TGTGCCAGCAGTTTAGTAGGCAGGGGGTTGGGACAGCCCCAGCATTTT
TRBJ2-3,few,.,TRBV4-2,CASSQDIGSTDTQYF,TGTGCCAGCAGCCAAGATATAGGGAGCACAGATACGCAGTATTTT
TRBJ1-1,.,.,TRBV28,CASSLLLAGYTEAFF,TGTGCCAGCAGTTTACTCCTGGCGGGGTACACTGAAGCTTTCTTT
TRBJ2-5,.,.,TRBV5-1,CASRRDFGAQYF,TGCGCCAGCAGGCGGGACTTCGGGGCCCAGTACTTC
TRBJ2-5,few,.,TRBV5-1,CASSLAGETQYF,TGCGCCAGCAGCTTGGCCGGGGAGACCCAGTACTTC
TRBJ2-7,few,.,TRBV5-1,CASSLPQTGEQYF,TGCGCCAGCAGCTTACCCCAGACAGGCGAGCAGTACTTC
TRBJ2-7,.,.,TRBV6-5,CASSYSSGAVYEQYF,TGTGCCAGCAGTTACTCTAGCGGAGCAGTGTACGAGCAGTACTTC
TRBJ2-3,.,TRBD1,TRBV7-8,CASSLALVPTGGLDTQYF,TGTGCCAGCAGCTTAGCCCTGGTGCCGACAGGGGGGCTAGATACGCAGTATTTT
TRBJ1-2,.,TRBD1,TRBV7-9,CASSLGDRAYGYTF,TGTGCCAGCAGCTTAGGTGACAGGGCCTATGGCTACACCTTC
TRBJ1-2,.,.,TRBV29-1,CSGVQGDYGYTF,TGCAGCGGGGTACAGGGAGACTATGGCTACACCTTC
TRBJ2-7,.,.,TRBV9,CASSASATGRGEQYF,TGTGCCAGCAGTGCTAGCGCTACAGGGAGAGGCGAGCAGTACTTC
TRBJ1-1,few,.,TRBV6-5,CASSYIENTEAFF,TGTGCCAGCAGTTACATAGAGAACACTGAAGCTTTCTTT
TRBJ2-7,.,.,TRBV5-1,CASSLLGNSYEQYF,TGCGCCAGCAGCTTGTTGGGGAACTCCTACGAGCAGTACTTC
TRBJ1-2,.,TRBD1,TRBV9,CASSAGDRAYGYTF,TGTGCCAGCAGCGCTGGGGACAGGGCCTATGGCTACACCTTC
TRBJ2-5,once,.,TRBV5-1,CASKYWYGGLQETQYF,TGCGCCAGCAAATATTGGTACGGCGGCCTCCAAGAGACCCAGTACTTC
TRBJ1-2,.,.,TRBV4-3,CASSQARESGGYTF,TGCGCCAGCAGCCAAGCACGGGAATCGGGAGGCTACACCTTC
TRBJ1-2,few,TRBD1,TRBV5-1,CASRGWTGGSYGYTF,TGCGCCAGCCGGGGGTGGACAGGGGGCAGCTATGGCTACACCTTC
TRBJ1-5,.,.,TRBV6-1,CASSAPGLPPQPQHF,TGTGCCAGCAGTGCTCCCGGGCTCCCCCCCCAGCCCCAGCATTTT
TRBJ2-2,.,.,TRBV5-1,CASSLMRPNTGELFF,TGCGCCAGCAGCTTGATGCGCCCAAACACCGGGGAGCTGTTTTTT
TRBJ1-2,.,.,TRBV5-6,CASLLQPRSGYTF,TGTGCCAGCCTATTACAGCCACGCTCTGGCTACACCTTC
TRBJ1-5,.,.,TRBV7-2,CASNRLGGSNQPQHF,TGTGCCAGCAACCGTTTGGGGGGAAGCAATCAGCCCCAGCATTTT
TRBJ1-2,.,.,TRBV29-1,CSVEDSYTF,TGCAGCGTTGAAGATAGCTACACCTTC
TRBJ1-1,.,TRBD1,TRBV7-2,CASSPRDRSTEAFF,TGTGCCAGCAGCCCCAGGGACAGGAGCACTGAAGCTTTCTTT
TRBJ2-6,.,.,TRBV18,CASSPTGSGANVLTF,TGTGCCAGCTCGCCAACAGGGTCCGGGGCCAACGTCCTGACTTTC
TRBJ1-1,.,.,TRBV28,CASSLVLHGTEAFF,TGTGCCAGCAGTTTGGTGCTCCATGGAACTGAAGCTTTCTTT
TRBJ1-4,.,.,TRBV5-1,CASSPHPGRLNEKLFF,TGCGCCAGCAGTCCCCATCCGGGACGGCTAAATGAAAAACTGTTTTTT
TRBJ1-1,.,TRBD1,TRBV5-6,CASSLDGQEVPEAFF,TGTGCCAGCAGCTTGGACGGACAGGAGGTGCCTGAAGCTTTCTTT
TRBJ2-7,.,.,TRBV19,CASSFRTADYEQYF,TGTGCCAGTAGTTTTCGAACCGCCGACTACGAGCAGTACTTC
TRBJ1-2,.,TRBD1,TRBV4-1,CASSQPDRDTSYTF,TGCGCCAGCAGCCAACCAGACAGGGATACGAGCTACACCTTC
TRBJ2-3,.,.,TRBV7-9,CASSFHPKSTDTQYF,TGTGCCAGCAGCTTTCACCCGAAGAGCACAGATACGCAGTATTTT
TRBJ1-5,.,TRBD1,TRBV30,CAWSAAGTDNQPQHF,TGTGCCTGGAGTGCCGCCGGGACAGACAATCAGCCCCAGCATTTT
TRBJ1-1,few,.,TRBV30,CAWSDGMNTEAFF,TGTGCCTGGAGTGACGGTATGAACACTGAAGCTTTCTTT